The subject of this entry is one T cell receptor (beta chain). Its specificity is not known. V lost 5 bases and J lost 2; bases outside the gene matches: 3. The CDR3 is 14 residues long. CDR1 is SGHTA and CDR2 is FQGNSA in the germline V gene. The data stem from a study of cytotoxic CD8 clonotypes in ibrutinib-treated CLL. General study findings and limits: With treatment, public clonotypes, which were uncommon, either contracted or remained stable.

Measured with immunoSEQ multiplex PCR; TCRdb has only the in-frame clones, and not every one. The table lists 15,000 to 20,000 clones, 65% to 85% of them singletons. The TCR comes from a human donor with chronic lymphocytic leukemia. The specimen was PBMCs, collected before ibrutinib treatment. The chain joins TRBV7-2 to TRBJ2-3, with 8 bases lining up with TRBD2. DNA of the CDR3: TGTGCCAGCAGCCCAGCGGGGGCCACAGATACGCAGTATTTT. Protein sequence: CASSPAGATDTQYF.